The sequence of this T cell receptor (beta chain) was determined in a study of HIV-infected children after antiretroviral therapy interruption. Study-level information: Weeks 0, 12, interruption end (24 or 48), and about 3 years post-study gave interruption-arm samples.

This clonotype occurred many times. Unique molecular identifiers were included in an RNA-based 3' RACE TCR library. MiXCR, run by TCRdb on the 3' RACE reads, gives a single entry per CDR3 protein. The sample consists of approximately 95,000 distinct CDR3 sequences, approximately 6.9% of them appearing once. Treatment here: PENTA 11 planned treatment interruption arm or continuous ART arm. Sequenced here: CD45RA+ CD4+ T cells from PBMCs, pooled from several time points, sampled from a donor given antiretroviral therapy, either interrupted or continuous. As for subset: naive CD4+ CD45RA+ CD45RO- T cells. The TCR sequence derives from a pool of human donors with HIV.

For the CDR3, the DNA is TGTGCCAGCAGCTACCTGGGTAGTTTCTTCGGGAGCGGGCGATCCACAGATACGCAGTATTTT. This sequence encodes CASSYLGSFFGSGRSTDTQYF. This chain connects TRBV7-9 to TRBJ2-3; tentatively, D is TRBD2 (6 bases). The CDR3 consists of 21 residues. V dropped 4 bases and J dropped 2 bases, with 31 bases sitting between them. Germline CDR1 reads SEHNR; CDR2 reads FQNEAQ (reference sequence).